This T cell receptor (beta chain) was identified in a study of Ad26.COV2.S vaccination and SARS-CoV-2 variants. As for the study in general: The vaccine Ad26.COV2.S was put into the muscle once, or twice with 56 days between. The study, taken as a whole, reports: Spike-specific responses of CD8+ and CD4+ T cells were reported to display substantial breadth after vaccination.

The CDR3 runs 15 residues. The V segment lost 5 bases and the J segment 4 bases; nucleotides outside the gene matches: 6. Germline CDR1 is MNHEY and CDR2 is SVGEGT. As regards this clone: What it binds is not known.

Some clones are missing from TCRdb's copy, which holds only in-frame ones; the method was immunoSEQ multiplex PCR. The table has more than 400,000 clones, approximately 90% seen once. The treatment denotes: over 15 received Ad26.COV2.S at low or high dose, single or two shots; 5 received placebo; per-sample allocation not given. Specimens were obtained on day 63 following the first vaccine or placebo injection. The specimen comprised peripheral blood, sampled in a trial of Ad26.COV2.S vaccine versus placebo. The source of this sequence is a person between 18 and 65 years old who received the Ad26.COV2.S COVID-19 vaccine or a placebo. The gene calls are TRBV6-2 or TRBV6-3 and TRBJ2-3, with TRBD2 matching 10 bases. CDR3 nucleotide sequence: TGTGCCAGCAGTCCCACTAGCGGGGTCTCAGATACGCAGTATTTT. As protein: CASSPTSGVSDTQYF.